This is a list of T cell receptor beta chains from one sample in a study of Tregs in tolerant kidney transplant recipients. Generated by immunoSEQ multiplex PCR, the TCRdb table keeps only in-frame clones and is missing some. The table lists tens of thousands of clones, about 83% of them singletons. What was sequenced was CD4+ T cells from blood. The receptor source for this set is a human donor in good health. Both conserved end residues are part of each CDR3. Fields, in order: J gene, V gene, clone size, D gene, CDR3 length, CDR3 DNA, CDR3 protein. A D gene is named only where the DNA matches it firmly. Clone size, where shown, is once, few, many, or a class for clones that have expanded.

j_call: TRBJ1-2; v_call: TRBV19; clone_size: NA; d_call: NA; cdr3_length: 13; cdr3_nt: TGTGCCAGTGGGAGGCTATCTAACTATGGCTACACCTTC; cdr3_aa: CASGRLSNYGYTF
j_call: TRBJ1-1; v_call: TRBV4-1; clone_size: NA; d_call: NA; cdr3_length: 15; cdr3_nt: TGCGCCAGCAGCCAGGGAGAAGGGCTACGGACTGAAGCTTTCTTT; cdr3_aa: CASSQGEGLRTEAFF
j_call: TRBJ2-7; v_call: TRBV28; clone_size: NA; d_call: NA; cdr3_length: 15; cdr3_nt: TGTGCCAGCAGTTTAGTGGGGAAGGGATTGGACGAGCAGTACTTC; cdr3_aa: CASSLVGKGLDEQYF
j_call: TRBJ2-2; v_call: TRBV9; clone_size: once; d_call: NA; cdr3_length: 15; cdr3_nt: TGTGCCAGCAGCCCCCGGGAGGGGGCCGCCGGGGAGCTGTTTTTT; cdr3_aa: CASSPREGAAGELFF
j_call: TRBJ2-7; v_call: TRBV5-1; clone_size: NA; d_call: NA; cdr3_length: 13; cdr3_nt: TGCGCCAGCAGCTTTGGACAGCCCTACGAGCAGTACTTC; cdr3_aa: CASSFGQPYEQYF
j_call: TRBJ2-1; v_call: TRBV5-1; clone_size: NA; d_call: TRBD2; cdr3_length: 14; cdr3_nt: TGCGCCAGCAGCCTGGAGGGGTCTAGCGGGGCCACATTCTTC; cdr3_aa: CASSLEGSSGATFF
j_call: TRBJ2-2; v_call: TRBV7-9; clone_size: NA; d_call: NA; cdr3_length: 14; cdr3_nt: TGTGCCAGCAGCTTAGCGGGGTTTATCGGGGAGCTGTTTTTT; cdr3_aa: CASSLAGFIGELFF
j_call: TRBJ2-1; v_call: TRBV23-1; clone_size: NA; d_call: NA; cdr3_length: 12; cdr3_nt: TGCGCCAGCACCCCCACCTACAATGAGCAGTTCTTC; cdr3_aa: CASTPTYNEQFF
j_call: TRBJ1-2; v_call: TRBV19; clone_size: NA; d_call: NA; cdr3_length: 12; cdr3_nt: TGTGCCACCCGGGACCGAGGCTATGGCTACACCTTC; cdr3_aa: CATRDRGYGYTF
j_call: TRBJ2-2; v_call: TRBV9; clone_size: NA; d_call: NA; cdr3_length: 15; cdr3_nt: TGTGCCAGCAGCGGAGGGGGATCGTGGACCGGGGAGCTGTTTTTT; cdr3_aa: CASSGGGSWTGELFF
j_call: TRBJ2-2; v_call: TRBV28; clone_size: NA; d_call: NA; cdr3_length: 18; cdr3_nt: TGTGCCAGCAGTTTATCTCCTCTACCCGGGTCCAGAACCGGGGAGCTGTTTTTT; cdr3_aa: CASSLSPLPGSRTGELFF
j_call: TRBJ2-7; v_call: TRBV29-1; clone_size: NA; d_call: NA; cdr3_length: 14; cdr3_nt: TGCAGCGTTGCCCTAACCGGGACACCCTACGAGCAGTACTTC; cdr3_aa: CSVALTGTPYEQYF